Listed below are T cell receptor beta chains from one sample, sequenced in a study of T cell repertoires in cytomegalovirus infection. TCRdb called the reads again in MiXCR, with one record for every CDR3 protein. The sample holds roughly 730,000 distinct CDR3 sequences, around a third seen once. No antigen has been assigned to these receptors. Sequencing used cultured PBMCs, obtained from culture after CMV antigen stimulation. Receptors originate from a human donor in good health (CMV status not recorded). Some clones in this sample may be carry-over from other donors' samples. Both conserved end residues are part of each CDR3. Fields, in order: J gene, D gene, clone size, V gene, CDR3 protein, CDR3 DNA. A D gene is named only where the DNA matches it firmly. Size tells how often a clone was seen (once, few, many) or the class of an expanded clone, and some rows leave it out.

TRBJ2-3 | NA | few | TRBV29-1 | CSVESTLQDTDTQYF | TGCAGCGTTGAAAGTACCCTCCAAGACACAGATACGCAGTATTTT
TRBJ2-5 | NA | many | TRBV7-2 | CASSLIGSWETQYF | TGTGCCAGCAGCTTGATCGGGAGTTGGGAGACCCAGTACTTC
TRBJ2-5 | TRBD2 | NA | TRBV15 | CATSRDRSGEIQETQYF | TGTGCCACCAGCAGAGATCGTAGCGGGGAAATTCAAGAGACCCAGTACTTC
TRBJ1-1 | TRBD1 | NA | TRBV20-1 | CSARNPQGDNTEAFF | TGCAGTGCCCGGAACCCCCAGGGGGATAACACTGAAGCTTTCTTT
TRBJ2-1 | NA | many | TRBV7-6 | CASSLNSRQGLGSYNEQFF | TGTGCCAGCAGCTTAAATTCGAGGCAGGGCTTAGGGTCCTACAATGAGCAGTTCTTC
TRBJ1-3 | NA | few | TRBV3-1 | CASSPNTDRNSGNTIYF | TGTGCCAGCAGCCCGAATACTGACAGGAACTCTGGAAACACCATATATTTT
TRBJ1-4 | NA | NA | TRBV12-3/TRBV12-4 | CASSLGGGVGGEKLFF | TGTGCCAGCAGTTTAGGGGGGGGGGTCGGGGGTGAAAAACTGTTTTTT
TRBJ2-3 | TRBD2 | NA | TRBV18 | CASSEAGGPDTQYF | TGTGCCAGCTCGGAAGCGGGAGGGCCAGATACGCAGTATTTT
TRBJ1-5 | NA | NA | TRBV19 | CASSRRDGHINQPQHF | TGTGCCAGTAGTAGGAGGGACGGCCACATCAATCAGCCCCAGCATTTT
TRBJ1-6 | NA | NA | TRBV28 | CASSLPPFTVRNSPLHF | TGTGCCAGCAGTTTACCCCCCTTTACAGTTCGTAATTCACCCCTCCACTTT
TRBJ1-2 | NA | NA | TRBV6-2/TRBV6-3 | CASTQTGNYGYTF | TGTGCCAGCACCCAGACAGGAAACTATGGCTACACCTTC
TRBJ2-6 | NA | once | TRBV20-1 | CSASGRGGGANVLTF | TGCAGTGCTAGTGGGCGGGGCGGGGGGGCCAACGTCCTGACTTTC
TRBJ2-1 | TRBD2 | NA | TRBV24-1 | CATSALGRVDNEQFF | TGTGCCACCAGTGCCCTCGGGAGGGTGGACAATGAGCAGTTCTTC
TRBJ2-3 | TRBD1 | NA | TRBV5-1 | CASSIGTDPATDTQYF | TGCGCCAGCAGCATCGGGACAGACCCGGCCACAGATACGCAGTATTTT
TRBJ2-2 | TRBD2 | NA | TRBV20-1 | CSATGLAGVSTGELFF | TGCAGTGCCACGGGACTAGCGGGAGTTAGTACCGGGGAGCTGTTTTTT
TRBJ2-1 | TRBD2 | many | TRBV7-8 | CASSPRSGGPHNEQFF | TGTGCCAGCAGCCCACGAAGCGGGGGGCCACACAATGAGCAGTTCTTC
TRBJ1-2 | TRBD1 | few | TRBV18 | CASSPGTGSHYGYTF | TGTGCCAGCTCACCAGGGACAGGGTCTCACTATGGCTACACCTTC
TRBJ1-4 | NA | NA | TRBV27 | CASSPLAQGQKLFF | TGTGCCAGCAGTCCCCTCGCGCAGGGACAAAAACTGTTTTTT
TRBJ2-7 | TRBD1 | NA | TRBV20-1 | CSATRTGTYEQYF | TGCAGTGCTACCCGGACAGGTACCTACGAGCAGTACTTC
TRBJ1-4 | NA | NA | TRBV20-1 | CSAPGPNEKLFF | TGCAGTGCCCCGGGCCCTAATGAAAAACTGTTTTTT